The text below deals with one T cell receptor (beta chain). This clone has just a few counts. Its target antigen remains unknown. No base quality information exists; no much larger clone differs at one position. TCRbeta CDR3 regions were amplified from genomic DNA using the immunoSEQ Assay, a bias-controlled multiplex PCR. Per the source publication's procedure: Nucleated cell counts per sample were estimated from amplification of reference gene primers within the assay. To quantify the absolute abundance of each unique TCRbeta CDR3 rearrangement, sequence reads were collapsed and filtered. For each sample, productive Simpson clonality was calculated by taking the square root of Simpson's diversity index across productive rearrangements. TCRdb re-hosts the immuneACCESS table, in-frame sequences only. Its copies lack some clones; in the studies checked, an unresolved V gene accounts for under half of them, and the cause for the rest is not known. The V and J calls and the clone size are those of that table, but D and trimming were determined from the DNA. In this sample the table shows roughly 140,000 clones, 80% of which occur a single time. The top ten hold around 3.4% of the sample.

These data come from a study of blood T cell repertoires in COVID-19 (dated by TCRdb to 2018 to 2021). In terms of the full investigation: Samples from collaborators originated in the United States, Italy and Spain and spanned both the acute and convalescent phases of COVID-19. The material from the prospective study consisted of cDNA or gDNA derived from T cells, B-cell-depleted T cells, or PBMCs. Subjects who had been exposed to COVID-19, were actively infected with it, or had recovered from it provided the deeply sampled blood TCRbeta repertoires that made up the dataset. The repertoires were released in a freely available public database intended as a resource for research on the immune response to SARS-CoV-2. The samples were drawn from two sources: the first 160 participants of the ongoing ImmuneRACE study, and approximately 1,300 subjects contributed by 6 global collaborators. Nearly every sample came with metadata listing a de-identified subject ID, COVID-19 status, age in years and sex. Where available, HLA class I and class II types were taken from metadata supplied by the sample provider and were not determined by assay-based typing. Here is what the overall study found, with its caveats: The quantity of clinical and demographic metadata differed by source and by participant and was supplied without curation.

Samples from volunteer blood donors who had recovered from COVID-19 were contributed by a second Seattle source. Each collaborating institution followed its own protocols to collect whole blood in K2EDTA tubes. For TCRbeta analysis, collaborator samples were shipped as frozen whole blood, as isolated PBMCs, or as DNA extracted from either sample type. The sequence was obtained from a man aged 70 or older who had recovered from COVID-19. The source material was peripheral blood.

The CDR3 reads CASSLPPRLAGRKDTQYF. The DNA sequence follows: TGTGCCAGCAGCCTACCTCCTCGACTAGCGGGACGTAAAGATACGCAGTATTTT. The chain joins TRBV7-9 to TRBJ2-3, with 11 junctional bases fitting TRBD2. The CDR3 runs 18 amino acids, cysteine and phenylalanine included. Only CDR3 DNA remains: 54 bases, in frame from the first base. The germline V gene (reference sequence) provides CDR1 SEHNR and CDR2 FQNEAQ. V has 5 bases trimmed and J has 5 bases trimmed; junction bases matching no gene number 15.